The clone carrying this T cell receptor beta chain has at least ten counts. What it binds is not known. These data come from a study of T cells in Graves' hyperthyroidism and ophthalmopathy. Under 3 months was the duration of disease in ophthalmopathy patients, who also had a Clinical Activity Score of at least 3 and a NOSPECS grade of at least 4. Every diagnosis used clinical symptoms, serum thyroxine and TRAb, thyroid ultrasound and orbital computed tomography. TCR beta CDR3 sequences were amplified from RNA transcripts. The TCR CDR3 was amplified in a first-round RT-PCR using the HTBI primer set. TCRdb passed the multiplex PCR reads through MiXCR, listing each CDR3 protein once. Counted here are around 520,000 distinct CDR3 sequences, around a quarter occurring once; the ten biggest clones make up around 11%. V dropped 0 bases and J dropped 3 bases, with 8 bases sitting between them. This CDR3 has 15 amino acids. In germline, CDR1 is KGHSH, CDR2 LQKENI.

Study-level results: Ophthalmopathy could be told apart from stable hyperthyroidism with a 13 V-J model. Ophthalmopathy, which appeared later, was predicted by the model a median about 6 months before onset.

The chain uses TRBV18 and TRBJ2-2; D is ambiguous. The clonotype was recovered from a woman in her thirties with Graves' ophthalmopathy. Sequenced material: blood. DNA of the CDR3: TGTGCCAGCTCACCACCAAATGGGGACACCGGGGAGCTGTTTTTT. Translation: CASSPPNGDTGELFF.